This entry lists 27 T cell receptor beta chains sequenced from one sample in a study of regulatory T cells in long-lasting Graves disease. This sample's time point: newly diagnosed GD, antithyroid drugs for less than 3 months. Extracted PBMC RNA gave rise to the TCR library. Construction of TCR beta libraries relied on iRepertoire HTBI primers and on Arm-PCR targeting CDR3 regions. TCRdb reprocessed the multiplex PCR reads with MiXCR, giving one entry per CDR3 protein. The data hold fewer than 500,000 distinct CDR3 sequences, with about 17% observed a single time. Another study also made use of these data, one on T cells in Graves' hyperthyroidism and ophthalmopathy.

The source material was peripheral blood mononuclear cells (PBMCs), sampled at new diagnosis, from a patient treated with antithyroid drugs. The receptors here all came from a man aged 35 to 55 with Graves disease.

This clonotype has at least ten counts. The chain carries TRBV20-1 and TRBJ2-1; D might be TRBD1 (7 bases). There are 14 residues in the CDR3. CDR1 and CDR2 (germline): DFQATT, SNEGSKA (reference sequence). V was cut by 6 bases and J by 5 bases, with 17 bases left in between. As DNA, the CDR3 is TGCAGTGCCCTGCAGGGGGGCATCGACAATGAGCAGTTCTTC. As protein: CSALQGGIDNEQFF.

This clonotype was seen repeatedly, ten times or more. The V call is TRBV12-3 or TRBV12-4, the J call TRBJ2-1; the D gene could be TRBD1 or TRBD2 (5 bases each). The CDR3 is 15 amino acids. V gave up 1 base and J gave up 5 bases, with 12 bases separating them. CDR3 loop: CASSLGGRDHNEQFF. CDR3 DNA sequence: TGTGCCAGCAGTTTAGGTGGCAGGGACCACAATGAGCAGTTCTTC.

This clonotype was seen many times. V usage is TRBV20-1 and J usage is TRBJ2-7, with TRBD2 matching 9 bases. The CDR3 is 17 amino acids. Per the germline V gene, CDR1 is DFQATT and CDR2 is SNEGSKA (reference sequence). Trimming took 0 bases from V and 3 from J; bases not matched to a gene: 12. CDR3 DNA: TGCAGTGCTAGAGATGGGGACGGGTTGCGGGAGGGCTACGAGCAGTACTTC. It encodes CSARDGDGLREGYEQYF.

This clonotype was seen ten or more times. The V and J genes are TRBV7-2 and TRBJ1-1; D is uncertain. The germline V and J ends were trimmed by 1 base and 5 bases, with 11 bases remaining between them. Germline values: CDR1 SGHTA, CDR2 FQGNSA. This CDR3 contains 14 residues. CDR3 sequence (DNA): TGTGCCAGCAGCTTAGGGGGATTTCAGACTGAAGCTTTCTTT. Protein: CASSLGGFQTEAFF.

This clonotype was observed many times. The chain recombines TRBV11-2 with TRBJ2-2; 9 nucleotides line up with TRBD2. Germline V gene data show CDR1 as SGHAT and CDR2 as FQNNGV. This CDR3 spans 17 amino acids. Unmatched junction bases numbered 5, after V lost 0 bases and J lost 3 bases. The CDR3 DNA sequence: TGTGCCAGCAGCTTAGATCTCCTAGCGGGACACACCGGGGAGCTGTTTTTT. As protein: CASSLDLLAGHTGELFF.

This clonotype was found many times. The J gene is TRBJ2-7, the V gene TRBV10-3; 12 bases align to TRBD2. Germline trimming cut 3 bases from V and 9 bases from J; bases unmatched to any gene: 6. Germline V gene sequence: CDR1 ENHRY, CDR2 SYGVKD. The CDR3 has 14 residues. Written as DNA, the CDR3 is TGTGCCATCAGTGAACTAGCGGGAGGTTCAGGGCAGTACTTC. It specifies CAISELAGGSGQYF.

This clonotype occurred many times. This sequence joins TRBV11-2 and TRBJ2-5, with TRBD1 matching 7 bases. The trim removed 5 bases at V and 5 bases at J, leaving 5 bases unmatched. Looked up from germline, CDR1 is SGHAT and CDR2 is FQNNGV. The CDR3 length is 13 residues. CDR3 coding DNA: TGTGCCAGCAGCAGGGGGCTAGGGGAGACCCAGTACTTC. This sequence encodes CASSRGLGETQYF. The variable domain in full, with the rest retrieved from reference TRBV11-2 and TRBJ2-5, is EAGVAQSPRYKIIEKRQSVAFWCNPISGHATLYWYQQILGQGPKLLIQFQNNGVVDDSQLPKDRFSAERLKGVDSTLKIQPAKLEDSAVYLCASSRGLGETQYFGPGTRLLVL.

This clonotype has a count of ten or more. This chain links TRBV11-3 with TRBJ2-1, with no clear D. The V end was cut by 5 bases, the J end by 7 bases, with 18 bases between. The germline CDR1 and CDR2 sequences are SGHNT and YENEEA. The CDR3 consists of 15 residues. CDR3 sequence (DNA): TGTGCCAGCAGCCCACAACCGGGTCCCAAGAATGAGCAGTTCTTC. Its protein is CASSPQPGPKNEQFF.

This clonotype was recorded many times. This chain connects TRBV28 to TRBJ2-5, with a possible D match to TRBD2 (5 bases). The CDR3 totals 14 residues. The germline V gene has CDR1 MDHEN and CDR2 SYDVKM. Trimming cost V 2 bases and J 4 bases, with 11 bases left between them. The CDR3 loop is CASSLGHGLETQYF. CDR3 nucleotide sequence: TGTGCCAGCAGTTTAGGGCACGGACTAGAGACCCAGTACTTC.

This clonotype has a count of ten or more. V is TRBV10-3 and J is TRBJ1-2; D is uncertain. The CDR3 is 12 amino acids. V was clipped by 0 bases and J by 7 bases, with 6 bases between them. The germline gives CDR1 ENHRY, CDR2 SYGVKD. The CDR3 DNA reads as TGTGCCATCAGTGAGTCCGGCGGTGGCTACACCTTC. This gives the protein CAISESGGGYTF.

This clonotype showed up just a few times. The V call is TRBV6-2 or TRBV6-3, the J call TRBJ2-1; D possibly corresponds to TRBD2 (6 bases). Germline V gives CDR1 MNHEY, CDR2 SVGEGT. The CDR3 is made up of 17 amino acids. Between the trimmed V and J ends, which lost 0 bases and 2 bases, there was a span of 14 bases. In nucleotides, the CDR3 is TGTGCCAGCAGTTACTCTAATTTAGCGGTAACCTACAATGAGCAGTTCTTC. As protein: CASSYSNLAVTYNEQFF.

The rearrangement links TRBV6-1 to TRBJ1-1, with D hard to call. V lost 5 bases and J lost 5, with 9 bases in between. The CDR3 is 12 amino acids. The germline gives CDR1 MNHNS, CDR2 SASEGT. CDR3 amino acids: CASSPEVTEAFF. CDR3 coding DNA: TGTGCCAGCAGTCCAGAGGTAACTGAAGCTTTCTTT.

There are many counts of this clonotype. The chain carries TRBV28 and TRBJ2-5; D tentatively fits TRBD1 or TRBD2 (7 bases each). This CDR3 spans 16 amino acids. V was shortened by 6 bases and J by 2 bases, with 19 bases between the two germline ends. The germline CDR1 and CDR2 sequences are MDHEN and SYDVKM. DNA of the CDR3: TGTGCCAGCAGAAACAGAGGGACAGCGGGACAAGAGACCCAGTACTTC. Translation: CASRNRGTAGQETQYF.

This clonotype was observed many times. The chain joins TRBV20-1 to TRBJ2-7; 14 nucleotides align to TRBD2. The CDR3 length is 15 residues. The germline V gene has CDR1 DFQATT and CDR2 SNEGSKA (reference sequence). Trimming cost V 5 bases and J 3 bases; bases outside gene matches: 6. In DNA, the CDR3 is TGCAGTGCTTTCTTGGGACTAGCGGGAGTCTACGAGCAGTACTTC. Amino acid sequence: CSAFLGLAGVYEQYF.

The chain recombines TRBV6-1 with TRBJ1-1; D gene uncertain. CDR1 is MNHNS, CDR2 SASEGT, per germline. The V end lost 2 bases, the J end lost 10 bases, and 14 bases lay between the germline ends. This CDR3 has 13 amino acids. CDR3 region: CASSERRPDRAFF. CDR3 DNA sequence: TGTGCCAGCAGTGAAAGGCGGCCAGATCGAGCTTTCTTT.

This clonotype was counted at least ten times. The chain combines TRBV28 with TRBJ1-2; possibly TRBD1 for D (5 bases). The germline CDR1 and CDR2 sequences are MDHEN and SYDVKM. This CDR3 has 14 residues. V shed 1 base and J shed 8 bases, with 14 bases lying between them. CDR3 nucleotides: TGTGCCAGCAGTTTATTCCAGGGTTTCGGAGGCTACACCTTC. Its protein is CASSLFQGFGGYTF.

The sample holds many counts of this clonotype. The CDR3 DNA reads as TGTGCCAGTGGGACGTACCGTGAGCAGTTCTTC. It translates to CASGTYREQFF. The chain has TRBV2 and TRBJ2-1; the D call may be TRBD1 or TRBD2 (5 bases each). Trimming took off 9 bases at V and 9 bases at J, with 12 bases between the two ends. The germline V gene has CDR1 SNHLY and CDR2 FYNNEI. CDR3 length: 11 amino acids.

This clonotype was seen ten or more times. The chain carries TRBV2 and TRBJ2-1; D is unclear. In germline, CDR1 is SNHLY, CDR2 FYNNEI. Trimming took 6 bases from V and 8 from J, leaving 14 bases between them. The CDR3 runs to 13 residues. The CDR3, as DNA: TGTGCCAGCAGCGTGATTCCCGGCGATGAGCAGTTCTTC. Its translation: CASSVIPGDEQFF.

V usage is TRBV24-1 and J usage is TRBJ2-5, with D possibly called TRBD1 or TRBD2 (5 bases each). This CDR3 region has 15 residues. CDR1 is KGHDR, CDR2 SFDVKD, per germline. Trimming took off 4 bases at V and 7 bases at J, with 18 bases between the two ends. The CDR3 region is CATSEANTGRLTQYF. CDR3 bases: TGTGCCACCAGTGAAGCGAACACGGGGCGGTTGACCCAGTACTTC.

This clonotype has at least ten counts. The chain carries TRBV12-3 or TRBV12-4 and TRBJ2-5; 13 nucleotides agree with TRBD2. This CDR3 region has 15 residues. This chain's CDR3 is CATRGTSGNLETQYF. The CDR3 DNA reads TGTGCTACGCGGGGGACTAGCGGGAATTTGGAGACCCAGTACTTC.

This rearrangement joins TRBV6-1 to TRBJ2-3; 7 nucleotides agree with TRBD2. The CDR3 loop spans 12 amino acids. Trimming cost V 6 bases and J 9 bases; bases outside gene matches: 6. Germline CDR1 MNHNS, CDR2 SASEGT. CDR3 amino acids: CASRRLGGTQYF. The CDR3 DNA sequence: TGTGCCAGCAGAAGACTCGGGGGGACGCAGTATTTT.

In this sample, this clonotype turned up many times. The CDR3 reads CASLNPSGREQFF. The CDR3 nucleotides read TGTGCCAGCCTTAATCCTAGCGGCCGGGAGCAGTTCTTC. The genes are TRBV6-1 and TRBJ2-1; TRBD2 aligns across 7 bases. The CDR3 runs to 13 residues. After removal of 8 bases from V and 10 bases from J, the junction contained 11 bases not matched to a gene. Looked up from germline, CDR1 is MNHNS and CDR2 is SASEGT.

The J gene is TRBJ2-5, the V gene TRBV20-1, with no clear D. Germline V gene data show CDR1 as DFQATT and CDR2 as SNEGSKA (reference sequence). The V and J ends lost 4 bases and 1 base respectively, with 7 bases between them. The CDR3 has 12 amino acids. The CDR3 sequence is CSATDPQETQYF. CDR3 nucleotide sequence: TGCAGTGCTACCGACCCCCAAGAGACCCAGTACTTC.

This clonotype was observed many times. The chain joins TRBV3-1 to TRBJ2-5, with TRBD2 matching over 8 bases. J lost 2 bases, V lost 4 bases, and 9 bases had no gene match. Germline CDR1 is LGHDT and CDR2 is YNNKEL (reference sequence). The CDR3 has 16 amino acids. CDR3 coding DNA: TGTGCCAGCAGCCTTCGCCGGACTAGCAGGCAAGAGACCCAGTACTTC. Translated, it gives CASSLRRTSRQETQYF.

At least ten counts were recorded for this clonotype. The chain employs TRBV9 and TRBJ2-3; D unclear. This CDR3 has 13 residues. CDR1 and CDR2 from the germline V gene are SGDLS and YYNGEE. The V end lost 0 bases, the J end lost 2 bases, and 4 bases lay between the germline ends. DNA for the CDR3: TGTGCCAGCAGCGTAGGGCCCACAGATACGCAGTATTTT. It specifies CASSVGPTDTQYF.

This clonotype was seen many times. This sequence joins TRBV6-1 and TRBJ1-2, with a possible D match to TRBD1 (5 bases). The CDR3 loop spans 14 amino acids. In germline, CDR1 is MNHNS, CDR2 SASEGT. Deletions cut 8 bases from V and 4 bases from J, with 17 bases between. CDR3 residues: CASGQTGRLYGYTF. The CDR3 nucleotides read TGTGCCAGCGGACAAACCGGCAGGCTCTATGGCTACACCTTC.

The chain joins TRBV5-1 to TRBJ2-7; 7 nucleotides line up with TRBD1. Looked up from germline, CDR1 is SGHRS and CDR2 is YFSETQ. The CDR3 has 16 amino acids. V gave up 2 bases and J gave up 5 bases; unmatched junction bases: 13. The CDR3 loop reads CASSLEGQRNSDEQYF. CDR3 bases: TGCGCCAGCAGCTTAGAGGGACAGCGAAACTCGGACGAGCAGTACTTC.